A single sample is the source of the 27 T cell receptor beta chains below, sequenced in a study of blood T cells in healthy people across ages. A second 7 to 11 cycle PCR used barcoded and J-beta primers. Via MiXCR, TCRdb re-called the 5' RACE reads, giving one row per CDR3 protein. The data contain hundreds of thousands of distinct CDR3 sequences, more than 40% of them singletons. The material sequenced was blood. The receptors come from a woman aged 55-70 years in good health.

This clonotype was detected only a few times. This chain uses TRBV4-3 with TRBJ2-3, with 7 bases that match TRBD2. Unmatched junction bases numbered 10, after V lost 0 bases and J lost 1 base. The CDR3 runs 18 residues. The germline CDR1 and CDR2 sequences are LGHNA and YSLEER. CDR3 protein: CASSQDPSGSPGTDTQYF. The CDR3 nucleotides read TGCGCCAGCAGCCAAGACCCTAGCGGTTCCCCTGGCACAGATACGCAGTATTTT.

The chain employs TRBV29-1 and TRBJ2-3; 7 nucleotides agree with TRBD2. CDR1 and CDR2 (germline): SQVTM, ANQGSEA. The CDR3 length is 13 residues. With 6 bases clipped from V and 5 bases from J, the junction kept 8 bases outside the gene matches. The CDR3 protein is CSVGWGGRDTQYF. The CDR3 DNA sequence: TGCAGCGTAGGCTGGGGGGGACGAGATACGCAGTATTTT.

J is TRBJ2-7 and V is TRBV4-1; possibly TRBD1 or TRBD2 for D (5 bases each). The V end lost 5 bases, the J end lost 6 bases, and 17 bases lay between the germline ends. CDR3 size: 14 residues. CDR1 is MGHRA and CDR2 is YSYEKL in the germline V gene. The CDR3 DNA reads as TGCGCCAGCAGCACCCCCGGGACCAGATGCGAGCAGTACTTC. This gives the protein CASSTPGTRCEQYF.

This chain uses TRBV5-1 with TRBJ2-5; D ambiguous. V lost 3 bases and J 2 bases, leaving 14 bases between the germline ends. Germline V gives CDR1 SGHRS, CDR2 YFSETQ. There are 15 residues in the CDR3. The CDR3 reads CASSSDPGRQETQYF. The CDR3, as DNA: TGCGCCAGCAGCTCGGATCCCGGACGGCAAGAGACCCAGTACTTC.

This clonotype was counted a few times. The J gene is TRBJ2-2, the V gene TRBV4-3; D perhaps matches TRBD2 (7 bases). The V gene lost 2 bases and the J gene lost 7 bases, with 11 bases spanning the gap. Germline CDR1 and CDR2: LGHNA and YSLEER. The CDR3 length is 14 residues. In DNA form, the CDR3 reads TGCGCCAGCAGCCAATTGGGGGGGCTCGGGGAGCTGTTTTTT. It specifies CASSQLGGLGELFF.

V gene TRBV5-1 combines with J gene TRBJ2-1, with unresolved D. The CDR3 totals 18 residues. Germline values: CDR1 SGHRS, CDR2 YFSETQ. The V and J ends lost 4 bases and 1 base respectively, with 21 bases between them. CDR3 in amino acids: CASSPLGRPGLSYNEQFF. CDR3 DNA sequence: TGCGCCAGCAGCCCACTTGGAAGACCAGGCCTTTCCTACAATGAGCAGTTCTTC. Using reference TRBV5-1 and TRBJ2-1 for the parts outside the CDR3, the full variable domain is KAGVTQTPRYLIKTRGQQVTLSCSPISGHRSVSWYQQTPGQGLQFLFEYFSETQRNKGNFPGRFSGRQFSNSRSEMNVSTLELGDSALYLCASSPLGRPGLSYNEQFFGPGTRLTVL.

This clonotype was counted only a few times. The CDR3 here is CASSYAGSEQYF. The CDR3 nucleotides read TGTGCCAGCAGTTACGCTGGGTCCGAGCAGTACTTC. V usage is TRBV6-2 or TRBV6-3 and J usage is TRBJ2-5; D gene uncertain. The J call may be faulty, since TRBJ2-7 better matches the DNA end. The germline V gene encodes CDR1 MNHEY and CDR2 SVGEGT. The CDR3 extends over 12 amino acids.

CDR3 nucleotides: TGCAGTGCTAGATACAGGGACACAGATACGCAGTATTTT. This gives the protein CSARYRDTDTQYF. The chain uses TRBV20-1 and TRBJ2-3, with a weak D call TRBD1 (6 bases). Germline V lookup: CDR1 DFQATT, CDR2 SNEGSKA (reference sequence). CDR3 length: 13 residues. The V end was cut by 2 bases, the J end by 2 bases, with 8 bases between.

The chain couples TRBV6-2 or TRBV6-3 to TRBJ2-5, with a weak D call TRBD1 (5 bases). Per germline, CDR1 MNHEY and CDR2 SVGEGT. V was trimmed by 6 bases and J by 1 base, leaving 12 bases between them. This CDR3 spans 14 amino acids. The CDR3 DNA reads as TGTGCCAGCAGAGCCGACAGCTCCCAAGAGACCCAGTACTTC. This translates into CASRADSSQETQYF.

This clonotype has only a few counts. This rearrangement joins TRBV7-9 to TRBJ2-7, with 10 bases that match TRBD2. The CDR3 consists of 15 residues. Germline CDR1 and CDR2: SEHNR and FQNEAQ (reference sequence). The J segment lost 4 bases and the V segment lost 7 bases, leaving 10 bases of the junction unmatched. CDR3 nucleotide sequence: TGTGCCAGCACCCCTAGCGGGAGCTCTTGGTACGAGCAGTACTTC. This codes for CASTPSGSSWYEQYF. The entire variable domain, with the rest obtained from reference TRBV7-9 and TRBJ2-7, is as follows: DTGVSQNPRHKITKRGQNVTFRCDPISEHNRLYWYRQTLGQGPEFLTYFQNEAQLEKSRLLSDRFSAERPKGSFSTLEIQRTEQGDSAMYLCASTPSGSSWYEQYFGPGTRLTVT.

Remarks on this clonotype: A much larger clone is a single base away; this may be a read error. The chain employs TRBV28 and TRBJ2-1; D is perhaps TRBD2 (7 bases). Matching the DNA end better, TRBJ2-7 makes the J call doubtful. Germline CDR1 reads MDHEN; CDR2 reads SYDVKM. The CDR3 has 16 amino acids. The CDR3 loop is CASTRGVGRGDNEQYF. DNA for the CDR3: TGTGCCAGCACCAGGGGAGTGGGACGGGGGGACAATGAGCAGTACTTC.

The chain has TRBV20-1 and TRBJ2-2; D gene ambiguous. V lost 2 bases, J lost 4 bases, and 8 bases lay in between. The CDR3 has 13 amino acids. The V gene's germline CDR1 is DFQATT and CDR2 SNEGSKA (reference sequence). CDR3: CSARPDPTGELFF. CDR3 DNA: TGCAGTGCTAGACCTGACCCCACCGGGGAGCTGTTTTTT.

The chain combines TRBV3-1 with TRBJ2-5, with D possibly matching TRBD2 (6 bases). Germline lookup yields CDR1 LGHDT and CDR2 YNNKEL (reference sequence). The ends were cut back, 3 bases at V and 7 bases at J, with 9 bases in the middle. The CDR3 sequence is 12 residues long. The CDR3, as DNA: TGTGCCAGCAGCCACAAGGGAGGGACCCAGTACTTC. Translated: CASSHKGGTQYF.

Note on this clonotype: Being one base from a much bigger clone, this may be a read error. The CDR3 region has the DNA TGTGCCTTCAGTGCTGGCCAGGCCCAAGAGACCCAGTACTTC. It yields the protein CAFSAGQAQETQYF. This chain joins TRBV10-3 and TRBJ2-5, with D unclear. The CDR3 is made up of 14 amino acids. Germline CDR1 is ENHRY and CDR2 is SYGVKD.

The rearrangement links TRBV28 to TRBJ2-2; no firm D call. V lost 8 bases to trimming and J lost 5 bases, with 9 bases between them. The CDR3 spans 12 residues. The germline V gene encodes CDR1 MDHEN and CDR2 SYDVKM. DNA for the CDR3: TGTGCCAGCGGGCCGTTAACCGGGGAGCTGTTTTTT. As protein: CASGPLTGELFF.

The chain couples TRBV20-1 to TRBJ2-7; 8 nucleotides match TRBD1. The J call is uncertain, as TRBJ2-5 better fits the DNA end. The germline gives CDR1 DFQATT, CDR2 SNEGSKA (reference sequence). The CDR3 covers 16 residues. Here the CDR3 reads CSASRGDRGRQETQYF. The CDR3 region has the DNA TGCAGTGCTAGTAGGGGAGACAGGGGCAGGCAAGAGACCCAGTACTTC.

This clonotype was counted once. The junction and the germline gene differ at one end; a read error may be behind it. V usage is TRBV6-6 and J usage is TRBJ2-7; TRBD2 matches 8 bases. The CDR3 spans 14 residues. The germline V gene has CDR1 MNHNY and CDR2 SVGAGI (reference sequence). In DNA form, the CDR3 reads TGTGCCAGCAGAGAGAGCGGGAGCTCCTACGGGCAGTACTTC. Translated, it gives CASRESGSSYGQYF.

The rearrangement links TRBV6-5 to TRBJ2-3; D is perhaps TRBD2 (6 bases). Trimming took off 4 bases at V and 3 bases at J, with 14 bases between the two ends. Germline CDR1 is MNHEY and CDR2 is SVGAGI. The length of the CDR3 is 15 residues. Here the CDR3 DNA reads TGTGCCAGCAGTTTTAGCGGTCTCGTGACAGATACGCAGTATTTT. This codes for CASSFSGLVTDTQYF.

This clonotype was detected once. V is TRBV4-1 and J is TRBJ2-1; possible D gene TRBD2, 6 bases. Trimming took 1 base from V and 7 from J, leaving 14 bases between them. The length of the CDR3 is 15 residues. Germline CDR1 reads MGHRA; CDR2 reads YSYEKL. CDR3 in DNA: TGCGCCAGCAGCCAAGTGGGGCGGGGTAATAATGAGCAGTTCTTC. Protein: CASSQVGRGNNEQFF.

The sample holds a few counts of this clonotype. This sequence joins TRBV20-1 and TRBJ1-2; D gene uncertain. Trimming cost V 5 bases and J 3 bases, with 22 bases left between them. Per the germline V gene, CDR1 is DFQATT and CDR2 is SNEGSKA (reference sequence). This CDR3 comprises 16 residues. CDR3 loop: CSAEEVGGIEDYGYTF. The CDR3 region has the DNA TGCAGTGCTGAGGAGGTTGGTGGGATAGAGGACTATGGCTACACCTTC.

The V gene is TRBV3-1, the J gene TRBJ2-3, with 11 bases that match TRBD2. Looked up from germline, CDR1 is LGHDT and CDR2 is YNNKEL (reference sequence). The J segment lost 2 bases and the V segment lost 1 base, leaving 5 bases of the junction unmatched. The CDR3 sequence is 17 residues long. CDR3: CASSQGVTSGITDTQYF. The CDR3 DNA reads TGTGCCAGCAGCCAAGGGGTGACTAGCGGGATCACAGATACGCAGTATTTT.

The rearrangement joins TRBV7-2 to TRBJ2-1, with no clear D. This CDR3 is built from 14 residues. Trimming took off 1 base at V and 6 bases at J, with 10 bases between the two ends. Germline V CDR1 and CDR2: SGHTA, FQGNSA. The CDR3 sequence: CASSLVQVSNEQFF. Here the CDR3 DNA reads TGTGCCAGCAGCTTAGTGCAAGTTTCCAATGAGCAGTTCTTC.

This sequence joins TRBV28 and TRBJ2-3, with a possible D match to TRBD1 (5 bases). Germline CDR1 reads MDHEN; CDR2 reads SYDVKM. The CDR3 length is 16 residues. V was clipped by 6 bases and J by 2 bases, with 18 bases between them. The CDR3, as DNA: TGTGCCAGCAGGCCCCTGGACATGGAGTTCACAGATACGCAGTATTTT. Translated, it gives CASRPLDMEFTDTQYF.

The chain combines TRBV9 with TRBJ2-1; D ambiguous. V lost 2 bases and J 7 bases, leaving 13 bases between the germline ends. The CDR3 extends over 14 amino acids. Germline V gene data show CDR1 as SGDLS and CDR2 as YYNGEE. CDR3 nucleotides: TGTGCCAGCAGCGTGGACCTAATTGGGAATGAGCAGTTCTTC. Translating gives CASSVDLIGNEQFF.

The count of this clonotype is one. The J gene is TRBJ2-7, the V gene TRBV2, with D hard to call. This CDR3 spans 13 amino acids. Germline CDR1 SNHLY, CDR2 FYNNEI. Trimming stripped 4 bases from V and 5 bases from J, with 12 bases between. This chain's CDR3 is CASSGRPSNEQYF. CDR3 in DNA: TGTGCCAGCAGTGGCAGGCCCTCGAACGAGCAGTACTTC. The whole variable domain, remainder taken from reference TRBV2 and TRBJ2-7, is EPEVTQTPSHQVTQMGQEVILRCVPISNHLYFYWYRQILGQKVEFLVSFYNNEISEKSEIFDDQFSVERPDGSNFTLKIRSTKLEDSAMYFCASSGRPSNEQYFGPGTRLTVT.

The CDR3 sequence is CASRPGTGENQPQHF. For the CDR3, the DNA is TGTGCCAGCAGGCCCGGGACAGGTGAGAATCAGCCCCAGCATTTT. This sequence joins TRBV6-1 and TRBJ1-5, with 8 bases matching TRBD1. Trimming took 6 bases from V and 4 from J; bases not matched to a gene: 8. Germline V gene data show CDR1 as MNHNS and CDR2 as SASEGT. CDR3 length: 15 residues.

The CDR3 DNA follows: TGTGCCAGCAGTTACTTGGGGTTGAACACTGAAGCTTTCTTT. Protein: CASSYLGLNTEAFF. The chain is built from TRBV6-2 or TRBV6-3 and TRBJ1-1; D uncertain. The V gene's germline CDR1 is MNHEY and CDR2 SVGEGT. There are 14 residues in the CDR3. The V end was cut by 1 base, the J end by 0 bases, with 6 bases between.